This T cell receptor (beta chain) was sequenced during a study of blood T cell repertoires in COVID-19. This CDR3 has 16 amino acids. Germline loops: CDR1 KGHDR, CDR2 SFDVKD. Germline trimming cut 4 bases from V and 6 bases from J; bases unmatched to any gene: 8. Profiled with immunoSEQ multiplex PCR; TCRdb holds only in-frame clones, not every one. The sample yields fewer than 150,000 clones, around 90% seen once. The source of this sequence is a woman in her fifties or sixties with acute or convalescent COVID-19. Sequenced material: peripheral blood. The chain is built from TRBV24-1 and TRBJ1-5; 10 positions match TRBD1. The CDR3 spells CATSDSGTGVVQPQHF. In DNA form, the CDR3 reads TGTGCCACCAGTGACTCCGGGACAGGGGTTGTTCAGCCCCAGCATTTT.